Reported below is one T cell receptor (beta chain). In germline, CDR1 is SGDLS, CDR2 YYNGEE. V gave up 3 bases and J gave up 8 bases; unmatched junction bases: 10. This CDR3 is built from 14 residues. The data are from a study of blood T cell repertoires in COVID-19. Generated by immunoSEQ multiplex PCR, the TCRdb table keeps only in-frame clones and is missing some. The sample yields about 110,000 clones, approximately 80% seen once. Sequencing used peripheral blood. The TCR originated in a woman in her fifties or sixties with acute or convalescent COVID-19. The V and J genes are TRBV9 and TRBJ1-1; 7 bases fit TRBD1. CDR3 sequence (DNA): TGTGCCAGCAGCGCCCGGGACAGCAGTTCCGAAGCTTTCTTT. Encoded protein: CASSARDSSSEAFF.